The 10 T cell receptor beta chains below were found in one sample sequenced in a study of PD-L1 blockade in urothelial cancer. This table comes from immunoSEQ multiplex PCR, and its TCRdb copy is limited to in-frame clones, with some not included. This sample yields 55,000 to 75,000 clones, of which approximately 80% are seen a single time; 1.5% to 2% belongs to the top ten. Sample time point: pretreatment peripheral blood. The source was PBMCs, collected around atezolizumab (anti-PD-L1) treatment. The receptors were sampled from a man between 65 and 80 years old with urothelial cancer.

The V gene is TRBV11-3, the J gene TRBJ2-7, with a weak D call TRBD1 (6 bases). The germline CDR1 and CDR2 sequences are SGHNT and YENEEA. Between the trimmed V and J ends, which lost 4 bases and 6 bases, there was a span of 10 bases. The CDR3 totals 12 residues. For the CDR3, the DNA is TGTGCCAGCAGCTACGGGACACGCGAGCAGTACTTC. Translating it yields CASSYGTREQYF.

The rearrangement uses TRBV6-1 and TRBJ1-2, with D tentatively TRBD1 (6 bases). Germline V gene data show CDR1 as MNHNS and CDR2 as SASEGT. The germline V and J ends were trimmed by 6 bases and 7 bases, with 21 bases remaining between them. This CDR3 comprises 15 residues. The CDR3 region is CASSRGGGGRGGYTF. The CDR3 DNA is TGTGCCAGCAGCCGCGGAGGGGGGGGGCGGGGTGGCTACACCTTC.

In this sample, this clone turned up once. The rearrangement links TRBV4-2 to TRBJ2-7; D perhaps matches TRBD2 (6 bases). The ends were cut back, 0 bases at V and 3 bases at J, with 15 bases in the middle. The CDR3 has 16 amino acids. Looked up from germline, CDR1 is LGHNA and CDR2 is YNFKEQ. DNA of the CDR3: TGTGCCAGCAGCCAAGATGTTCGCGGGGACCTCTACGAGCAGTACTTC. Protein sequence: CASSQDVRGDLYEQYF.

This chain connects TRBV6-1 to TRBJ1-4, with D unresolved. Per the germline V gene, CDR1 is MNHNS and CDR2 is SASEGT. V was cut by 3 bases and J by 7 bases, with 18 bases left in between. The CDR3 consists of 16 residues. The chain's CDR3 is CASSESTGTGSEKLFF. CDR3 sequence (DNA): TGTGCCAGCAGTGAGTCGACCGGTACGGGGAGTGAAAAACTGTTTTTT.

The V call is TRBV27, the J call TRBJ2-2, with 12 bases matching TRBD2. This CDR3 has 18 amino acids. Germline CDR1 MNHEY, CDR2 SMNVEV (reference sequence). Germline trimming cut 3 bases from V and 6 bases from J; bases unmatched to any gene: 11. Here the CDR3 DNA reads TGTGCCAGCAGTTTTGGCGGCGTAGGACTAGCGGGACCCGGGGAGCTGTTTTTT. Protein: CASSFGGVGLAGPGELFF.

The rearrangement links TRBV7-2 to TRBJ2-3; weak D call: TRBD2 (6 bases). This CDR3 region has 15 residues. The V end lost 5 bases, the J end lost 3 bases, and 15 bases lay between the germline ends. Germline values: CDR1 SGHTA, CDR2 FQGNSA. The CDR3 region is CASSPPGLSTDTQYF. The DNA for the CDR3 is TGTGCCAGCAGCCCCCCGGGACTCAGTACAGATACGCAGTATTTT.

V and J are TRBV5-1 and TRBJ2-5, with D tentatively TRBD2 (6 bases). Trimming left V 2 bases short and J 5 bases short, with 13 bases between. The CDR3 has 14 residues. Per germline, CDR1 SGHRS and CDR2 YFSETQ. CDR3 protein: CASSLEVAVETQYF. The CDR3 nucleotides are TGCGCCAGCAGCTTAGAGGTAGCGGTCGAGACCCAGTACTTC.

The rearrangement uses TRBV18 and TRBJ2-6; possible D gene TRBD2, 6 bases. V shed 2 bases and J shed 3 bases, with 11 bases lying between them. This CDR3 spans 16 amino acids. Germline-derived CDR1 and CDR2 are KGHSH and LQKENI. The CDR3 DNA reads TGTGCCAGCTCACCAGTTGGGGGGTTTGGGGCCAACGTCCTGACTTTC. Protein sequence: CASSPVGGFGANVLTF.

This chain joins TRBV5-1 and TRBJ2-3, with a possible D match to TRBD1 (5 bases). Trimming cost V 1 base and J 5 bases, with 17 bases left between them. CDR1 SGHRS and CDR2 YFSETQ come from the germline V gene. CDR3 length: 16 residues. The chain's CDR3 is CASSLSIGVSGDTQYF. The CDR3, as DNA: TGCGCCAGCAGCTTGTCCATAGGGGTTAGTGGAGATACGCAGTATTTT. Using reference TRBV5-1 and TRBJ2-3 for the parts outside the CDR3, the full variable domain is KAGVTQTPRYLIKTRGQQVTLSCSPISGHRSVSWYQQTPGQGLQFLFEYFSETQRNKGNFPGRFSGRQFSNSRSEMNVSTLELGDSALYLCASSLSIGVSGDTQYFGPGTRLTVL.

The chain joins TRBV4-3 to TRBJ2-1, with 10 nucleotides matching TRBD2. CDR1 is LGHNA, CDR2 YSLEER, per germline. The CDR3 consists of 16 residues. The V gene end was trimmed by 0 bases and the J gene end by 8 bases; junction bases not matched to a gene: 7. This CDR3 is CASSQEGIAGGDEQFF. DNA of the CDR3: TGCGCCAGCAGCCAAGAAGGGATAGCGGGAGGCGATGAGCAGTTCTTC.